The T cell receptor (beta chain) described here comes from a study of blood T cell repertoires in COVID-19. Study-wide background: Material from acute and convalescent COVID-19 was sourced from the United States, Italy and Spain. From T cells, B-cell-depleted T cells, or PBMCs came the material, which was cDNA or gDNA.

Original data processing: Amplification with reference gene primers provided the estimates of nucleated cell counts. Profiling relied on immunoSEQ multiplex PCR, and the TCRdb table lists in-frame clones only, not all of them. V, J and clone size are those of that table, while D and trimming were read from the DNA. Counted here are around 370,000 clones, around 89% occurring once; the ten biggest clones make up roughly 6.8%. Sequenced: peripheral blood. The origin of this receptor is a man younger than 35 with active or convalescent COVID-19.

The CDR3 loop reads CASSPRLVANTIYF. For the CDR3, the DNA is TGTGCCAGCAGTCCTCGACTTGTCGCAAACACCATATATTTT. The chain joins TRBV6-5 to TRBJ1-3; D call uncertain. V was pared by 5 bases and J by 6 bases, with 14 bases between. The CDR3 consists of 14 residues. Germline V CDR1 and CDR2: MNHEY, SVGAGI.